The next 29 T cell receptor beta chains were all read from a single sample in a study of shared clonotypes between healthy human individuals. Clones were sequenced by immunoSEQ multiplex PCR, and TCRdb holds only the in-frame ones, with some missing. The table shows approximately 740,000 clones, with around 93% occurring only once. In the naive CD8 group, cells lacked CD45RO and were positively selected for CCR7, so terminally differentiated effector memory CD45RA+ cells were left out. Sample: naive CD8+ T cells sorted from blood. Receptors were obtained from a man under 40 in good health.

The J gene is TRBJ2-1, the V gene TRBV6-6, with TRBD2 matching 8 bases. Looked up from germline, CDR1 is MNHNY and CDR2 is SVGAGI (reference sequence). The V gene end was trimmed by 2 bases and the J gene end by 1 base; junction bases not matched to a gene: 4. CDR3 size: 16 residues. The CDR3 here is CASSYGLAGSYNEQFF. CDR3 in DNA: TGTGCCAGCAGTTACGGACTAGCAGGGTCCTACAATGAGCAGTTCTTC.

The genes are TRBV2 and TRBJ1-1, with unresolved D. The germline CDR1 and CDR2 sequences are SNHLY and FYNNEI. The CDR3 loop spans 13 amino acids. V lost 3 bases and J lost 4, with 9 bases in between. The CDR3 DNA sequence: TGTGCCAGCAGTGAGTATGACGCCACTGAAGCTTTCTTT. This encodes CASSEYDATEAFF. Full variable domain (missing parts from reference TRBV2 and TRBJ1-1): EPEVTQTPSHQVTQMGQEVILRCVPISNHLYFYWYRQILGQKVEFLVSFYNNEISEKSEIFDDQFSVERPDGSNFTLKIRSTKLEDSAMYFCASSEYDATEAFFGQGTRLTVV.

The chain uses TRBV7-6 and TRBJ1-2; tentative D call: TRBD1 (6 bases). The length of the CDR3 is 15 residues. Trimming stripped 6 bases from V and 5 bases from J, with 19 bases between. From germline, CDR1 is SGHVS and CDR2 FNYEAQ. CDR3 in DNA: TGTGCCAGCAGGCCCCAGGGGCGGTGGGAATATGGCTACACCTTC. Its protein is CASRPQGRWEYGYTF.

This chain links TRBV28 with TRBJ1-5; D not certain. Germline-derived CDR1 and CDR2 are MDHEN and SYDVKM. V lost 7 bases, J lost 4 bases, and 17 bases lay in between. The CDR3 contains 15 residues. The CDR3 region has the DNA TGTGCCAGCAACACCGAACTAGCTCCGAATCAGCCCCAGCATTTT. Translated: CASNTELAPNQPQHF.

V is TRBV13 and J is TRBJ2-3; D is undetermined. The length of the CDR3 is 13 residues. Germline V lookup: CDR1 PRHDT, CDR2 FYEKMQ (reference sequence). V lost 5 bases and J 4 bases, leaving 10 bases between the germline ends. CDR3 region: CASSLTIADTQYF. CDR3 nucleotide sequence: TGTGCCAGCAGCCTTACTATCGCAGATACGCAGTATTTT. Full variable domain (remainder filled in from reference TRBV13 and TRBJ2-3): AAGVIQSPRHLIKEKRETATLKCYPIPRHDTVYWYQQGPGQDPQFLISFYEKMQSDKGSIPDRFSAQQFSDYHSELNMSSLELGDSALYFCASSLTIADTQYFGPGTRLTVL.

The gene calls are TRBV7-9 and TRBJ2-5, with D unresolved. Germline V gene sequence: CDR1 SEHNR, CDR2 FQNEAQ (reference sequence). CDR3 length: 13 amino acids. V lost 6 bases to trimming and J lost 5 bases, with 13 bases between them. As DNA, the CDR3 is TGTGCCAGCAGTCCAGGAGATTACGAGACCCAGTACTTC. This encodes CASSPGDYETQYF.

The count of this clone is one. The chain links TRBV7-3 to TRBJ2-3; no clear D. V was clipped by 6 bases and J by 0 bases, with 16 bases between them. This CDR3 is 16 amino acids long. Germline V gene data show CDR1 as SGHTA and CDR2 as FQGTGA. The CDR3 bases are TGTGCCAGCAGTACATTTCCCAGGCGTAGCACAGATACGCAGTATTTT. Translating it yields CASSTFPRRSTDTQYF.

The V call is TRBV4-1, the J call TRBJ2-1; 10 nucleotides agree with TRBD2. The germline gives CDR1 MGHRA, CDR2 YSYEKL. Trimming removed 1 base from V and 8 bases from J; junction bases left unmatched: 8. This CDR3 comprises 16 residues. In nucleotides, the CDR3 is TGCGCCAGCAGCCAAGTCCTCGCTAGCGGGAGCTATGAGCAGTTCTTC. This sequence encodes CASSQVLASGSYEQFF.

This chain joins TRBV10-3 and TRBJ1-1, with D hard to call. The germline V gene has CDR1 ENHRY and CDR2 SYGVKD. There are 15 residues in the CDR3. Trimming cost V 2 bases and J 0 bases, with 10 bases left between them. The CDR3 region is CAISEPQIMNTEAFF. CDR3 in DNA: TGTGCCATCAGTGAGCCACAAATAATGAACACTGAAGCTTTCTTT.

CDR3 in DNA: TGTGCCAGCAGCAGGACAGGGTACCACGAGCAGTACTTC. This translates into CASSRTGYHEQYF. V and J are TRBV5-5 and TRBJ2-7, with 8 nucleotides matching TRBD1. The germline gives CDR1 SGHKS, CDR2 YYEKEE (reference sequence). This CDR3 is 13 amino acids long. The J segment lost 5 bases and the V segment lost 4 bases, leaving 5 bases of the junction unmatched.

This chain links TRBV7-9 with TRBJ2-5; 11 bases align to TRBD2. The CDR3 loop spans 14 amino acids. With V trimmed by 8 bases and J by 4 bases, 6 bases remained unmatched. The germline CDR1 and CDR2 sequences are SEHNR and FQNEAQ (reference sequence). The CDR3 bases are TGTGCCAGCCATACTAGCGGGAGCGGAGAGACCCAGTACTTC. This translates into CASHTSGSGETQYF.

V gene TRBV13 combines with J gene TRBJ2-7, with 7 bases matching TRBD2. With 4 bases clipped from V and 0 bases from J, the junction kept 3 bases outside the gene matches. The CDR3 is 14 amino acids. Germline V lookup: CDR1 PRHDT, CDR2 FYEKMQ (reference sequence). The DNA for the CDR3 is TGTGCCAGCAGCTCTACTAGCGACTCCTACGAGCAGTACTTC. Its translation is CASSSTSDSYEQYF.

The V gene is TRBV10-2, the J gene TRBJ1-2; tentatively, D is TRBD1 (5 bases). This CDR3 is 13 amino acids long. The V gene lost 6 bases and the J gene lost 2 bases, with 10 bases spanning the gap. Germline V gene data show CDR1 as WSHSY and CDR2 as SAAADI. The CDR3 DNA follows: TGCGCCAGCAGCACTGGGGGAAACTATGGCTACACCTTC. Translated: CASSTGGNYGYTF.

V is TRBV9 and J is TRBJ2-1; 10 bases are a match to TRBD2. The germline gives CDR1 SGDLS, CDR2 YYNGEE. The CDR3 extends over 16 amino acids. Trimming removed 3 bases from V and 2 bases from J; junction bases left unmatched: 5. The CDR3 nucleotides read TGTGCCAGCAGCGCTGGACTAGCGGAAACCTACAATGAGCAGTTCTTC. Its protein product is CASSAGLAETYNEQFF.

The chain recombines TRBV29-1 with TRBJ2-2; TRBD1 matches 7 bases. Losses at the gene ends were 4 bases for V and 5 bases for J; bases not matched to a gene: 16. CDR3 size: 17 residues. From germline, CDR1 is SQVTM and CDR2 ANQGSEA. The CDR3 DNA sequence: TGCAGCGTTGCAAATCCCCGGGACAGTCATCGGACCGGGGAGCTGTTTTTT. Protein: CSVANPRDSHRTGELFF.

The chain joins TRBV16 to TRBJ1-2; the match to TRBD1 covers 7 bases. Unmatched junction bases numbered 4, after V lost 5 bases and J lost 4 bases. Germline-derived CDR1 and CDR2 are KGHSY and FQNENV. The CDR3 runs 13 residues. The CDR3: CASSSGTAYGYTF. The DNA for the CDR3 is TGTGCCAGCAGCTCCGGGACAGCCTATGGCTACACCTTC. Full variable domain (outside the CDR3, taken from reference TRBV16 and TRBJ1-2): GEEVAQTPKHLVRGEGQKAKLYCAPIKGHSYVFWYQQVLKNEFKFLISFQNENVFDETGMPKERFSAKCLPNSPCSLEIQATKLEDSAVYFCASSSGTAYGYTFGSGTRLTVV.

This chain joins TRBV30 and TRBJ2-2; TRBD1 matches at 7 bases. Per the germline V gene, CDR1 is GTSNPN and CDR2 is SVGIG (reference sequence). The CDR3 is 14 residues long. V shed 5 bases, J shed 3 bases, and the junction held 6 bases outside the gene matches. The CDR3, as DNA: TGTGCCTGGTTCCGGGACAGAGACACCGGGGAGCTGTTTTTT. This codes for CAWFRDRDTGELFF.

This chain links TRBV10-3 with TRBJ2-7; D is undetermined. This CDR3 comprises 14 residues. The germline V gene has CDR1 ENHRY and CDR2 SYGVKD. With 0 bases removed from V and 5 bases from J, the gap between germline ends came to 11 bases. The CDR3 DNA reads as TGTGCCATCAGTGAGTCAGGGTCGGTGCACGAGCAGTACTTC. Protein sequence: CAISESGSVHEQYF.

The chain is built from TRBV7-9 and TRBJ2-7, with D perhaps TRBD1 or TRBD2 (5 bases each). V was pared by 7 bases and J by 5 bases, with 15 bases between. This CDR3 is 13 amino acids long. From germline, CDR1 is SEHNR and CDR2 FQNEAQ (reference sequence). The CDR3 loop is CASTSGTLNEQYF. CDR3 in DNA: TGTGCCAGCACCTCGGGGACCTTGAACGAGCAGTACTTC. The variable domain in full, completed from reference TRBV7-9 and TRBJ2-7, reads DTGVSQNPRHKITKRGQNVTFRCDPISEHNRLYWYRQTLGQGPEFLTYFQNEAQLEKSRLLSDRFSAERPKGSFSTLEIQRTEQGDSAMYLCASTSGTLNEQYFGPGTRLTVT.

The gene calls are TRBV5-5 and TRBJ1-5, with D possibly TRBD1 on 5 matching bases. V was pared by 0 bases and J by 1 base, with 8 bases between. Germline V gene sequence: CDR1 SGHKS, CDR2 YYEKEE (reference sequence). This CDR3 has 15 residues. The DNA for the CDR3 is TGTGCCAGCAGCTTGGCACCAGGGAGCAATCAGCCCCAGCATTTT. It translates to CASSLAPGSNQPQHF.

This chain uses TRBV7-9 with TRBJ2-2; possibly TRBD1 for D (5 bases). The CDR3 has 12 residues. The V and J ends lost 3 bases and 6 bases respectively, with 5 bases between them. The germline V gene encodes CDR1 SEHNR and CDR2 FQNEAQ (reference sequence). CDR3 bases: TGTGCCAGCAGCTTCAGGGCCGGGGAGCTGTTTTTT. Protein product: CASSFRAGELFF. The full variable domain, its missing parts supplied by reference TRBV7-9 and TRBJ2-2, is DTGVSQNPRHKITKRGQNVTFRCDPISEHNRLYWYRQTLGQGPEFLTYFQNEAQLEKSRLLSDRFSAERPKGSFSTLEIQRTEQGDSAMYLCASSFRAGELFFGEGSRLTVL.

This chain joins TRBV28 and TRBJ2-7; 9 nucleotides match TRBD1. The CDR3 consists of 16 residues. J was trimmed by 4 bases and V by 4 bases; bases with no gene match: 11. Germline CDR1 reads MDHEN; CDR2 reads SYDVKM. Here the CDR3 DNA reads TGTGCCAGCAGTTCCCCGATGAGGGACAGGGTTTACGAGCAGTACTTC. This sequence encodes CASSSPMRDRVYEQYF. Looking up the rest from reference TRBV28 and TRBJ2-7 gives the full variable domain: DVKVTQSSRYLVKRTGEKVFLECVQDMDHENMFWYRQDPGLGLRLIYFSYDVKMKEKGDIPEGYSVSREKKERFSLILESASTNQTSMYLCASSSPMRDRVYEQYFGPGTRLTVT.

The rearrangement joins TRBV10-2 to TRBJ2-1, with TRBD2 matching 8 bases. The CDR3 is 16 residues long. V shed 0 bases, J shed 8 bases, and the junction held 9 bases outside the gene matches. Germline lookup yields CDR1 WSHSY and CDR2 SAAADI. In nucleotides, the CDR3 is TGCGCCAGCAGTGAGTCGACGGGAGGGCCAGTGTATGAGCAGTTCTTC. Amino acid sequence: CASSESTGGPVYEQFF.

V and J are TRBV7-6 and TRBJ2-5; TRBD2 matches 11 bases. Unmatched junction bases numbered 14, after V lost 2 bases and J lost 3 bases. Germline V CDR1 and CDR2: SGHVS, FNYEAQ. The CDR3 totals 19 residues. CDR3 sequence (DNA): TGTGCCAGCAGCTTATCGCGGGGGACTAGCGGAATGCCAGAAGAGACCCAGTACTTC. Amino acid sequence: CASSLSRGTSGMPEETQYF.

V and J are TRBV5-1 and TRBJ2-7; TRBD2 matches at 8 bases. The length of the CDR3 is 17 residues. The J segment lost 3 bases and the V segment lost 1 base, leaving 12 bases of the junction unmatched. Germline-derived CDR1 and CDR2 are SGHRS and YFSETQ. Here the CDR3 DNA reads TGCGCCAGCAGCTTGACTGGGGTCCGGGAGGGCCGCTACGAGCAGTACTTC. Its protein product is CASSLTGVREGRYEQYF.

The V gene is TRBV7-9, the J gene TRBJ1-4; D unresolved. This CDR3 spans 16 amino acids. From germline, CDR1 is SEHNR and CDR2 FQNEAQ (reference sequence). V lost 5 bases, J lost 5 bases, and 18 bases lay in between. CDR3 sequence: CASSITTGAGNEKLFF. For the CDR3, the DNA is TGTGCCAGCAGCATCACTACGGGAGCTGGAAATGAAAAACTGTTTTTT.

V usage is TRBV2 and J usage is TRBJ2-6; D uncertain. The CDR3 length is 11 residues. With 6 bases removed from V and 9 bases from J, the gap between germline ends came to 6 bases. Germline assignment: CDR1 SNHLY and CDR2 FYNNEI. This CDR3 reads CASSSNNVLTF. The DNA for the CDR3 is TGTGCCAGCAGCTCTAACAACGTCCTGACTTTC.

The sample holds one count of this clone. This chain links TRBV11-2 with TRBJ1-5, with no clear D. Germline CDR1 is SGHAT and CDR2 is FQNNGV. V was cut by 6 bases and J by 0 bases, with 9 bases left in between. This CDR3 is built from 14 residues. The CDR3 here is CASSPNYSNQPQHF. The CDR3 bases are TGTGCCAGCAGTCCCAATTATAGCAATCAGCCCCAGCATTTT.

This clone appeared a single time. V is TRBV25-1 and J is TRBJ2-5, with D maybe TRBD1 (5 bases). Trimming removed 3 bases at V and 4 bases at J, with 21 bases between. Germline V CDR1 and CDR2: MGHDK, SYGVNS. The CDR3 runs to 17 residues. CDR3 nucleotides: TGTGCCAGCAGTGATGTCGGCCAGGGATTAGCAGCAGAGACCCAGTACTTC. Its translation: CASSDVGQGLAAETQYF.